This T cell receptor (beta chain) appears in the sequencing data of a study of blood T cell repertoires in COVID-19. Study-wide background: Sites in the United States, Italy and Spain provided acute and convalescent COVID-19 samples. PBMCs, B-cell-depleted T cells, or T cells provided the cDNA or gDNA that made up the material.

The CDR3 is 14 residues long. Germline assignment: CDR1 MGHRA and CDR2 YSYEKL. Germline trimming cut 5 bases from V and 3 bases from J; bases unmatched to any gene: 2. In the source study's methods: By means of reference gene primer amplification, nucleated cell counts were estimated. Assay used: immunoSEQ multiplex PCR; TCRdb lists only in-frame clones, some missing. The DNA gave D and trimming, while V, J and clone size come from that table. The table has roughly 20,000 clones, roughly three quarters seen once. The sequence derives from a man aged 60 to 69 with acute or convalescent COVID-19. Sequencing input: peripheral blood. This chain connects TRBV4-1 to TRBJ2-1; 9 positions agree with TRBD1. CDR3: CASSRGQGYNEQFF. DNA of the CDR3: TGCGCCAGCAGCAGGGGACAGGGCTACAATGAGCAGTTCTTC.